A single sample is the source of the 21 T cell receptor beta chains below, sequenced in a study of patients and donors after allogeneic stem cell transplantation. One entry per CDR3 protein, called by TCRdb with MiXCR from the RT-PCR reads. This sample has more than 850,000 distinct CDR3 sequences; about a sixth occur once, and the top ten carry 6%. Sequences were obtained from blood, either unsorted or a sorted T cell fraction (not recorded which). The receptors originated from a human donor who was either an allogeneic HSCT recipient or a stem cell or donor lymphocyte infusion donor (not recorded which). It is not recorded whose cells these are; they may come from a transplant donor.

The J gene is TRBJ2-2, the V gene TRBV5-1; D not certain. The CDR3 is made up of 17 amino acids. With 2 bases removed from V and 4 bases from J, the gap between germline ends came to 18 bases. The germline V gene has CDR1 SGHRS and CDR2 YFSETQ. CDR3 residues: CASSFRVPILSTGELFF. The CDR3 DNA is TGCGCCAGCAGCTTCCGGGTTCCGATCTTATCCACCGGGGAGCTGTTTTTT.

The chain couples TRBV6-1 to TRBJ2-1; D possibly corresponds to TRBD2 (5 bases). Germline V CDR1 and CDR2: MNHNS, SASEGT. This CDR3 contains 11 residues. Between the trimmed V and J ends, which lost 10 bases and 3 bases, there was a span of 7 bases. The CDR3 nucleotides are TGTGCCAACGGGGACTACAATGAGCAGTTCTTC. It translates to CANGDYNEQFF.

This chain links TRBV15 with TRBJ2-7; tentative D call: TRBD1 (7 bases). CDR1 and CDR2 from the germline V gene are LNHNV and YYDKDF (reference sequence). Trimming pared 3 bases from V and 3 bases from J, leaving 12 bases between. The CDR3 spans 14 residues. This CDR3 is CATSSTGEVYEQYF. The CDR3 bases are TGTGCCACCAGCAGCACAGGGGAGGTCTACGAGCAGTACTTC.

This chain uses TRBV3-1 with TRBJ2-3; weak D call: TRBD1 (6 bases). The CDR3 consists of 14 residues. V lost 2 bases, J lost 8 bases, and 14 bases lay in between. CDR1 is LGHDT, CDR2 YNNKEL, per germline (reference sequence). The CDR3 DNA is TGTGCCAGCAGCCAAAATCGTCAGGGGACTACGCAGTATTTT. It encodes CASSQNRQGTTQYF.

The chain uses TRBV2 and TRBJ2-3; no clear D. This CDR3 contains 14 residues. V was cut by 5 bases and J by 0 bases, with 9 bases left in between. The germline V gene encodes CDR1 SNHLY and CDR2 FYNNEI. The CDR3 protein is CASSIVASTDTQYF. DNA for the CDR3: TGTGCCAGCAGTATAGTAGCAAGCACAGATACGCAGTATTTT.

The chain recombines TRBV4-2 with TRBJ2-1; 7 nucleotides align to TRBD2. This CDR3 has 16 residues. Germline loops: CDR1 LGHNA, CDR2 YNFKEQ. V gave up 0 bases and J gave up 5 bases; unmatched junction bases: 7. CDR3 residues: CASSQDYGRFNNEQFF. For the CDR3, the DNA is TGTGCCAGCAGCCAAGATTACGGGAGGTTTAACAATGAGCAGTTCTTC.

J is TRBJ1-3 and V is TRBV12-3 or TRBV12-4; D gene uncertain. V dropped 6 bases and J dropped 7 bases, with 16 bases sitting between them. CDR3 length equals 14 residues. As DNA, the CDR3 is TGTGCCAGCAGCCTATTCGCTACTGCTAACACCATATATTTT. This translates into CASSLFATANTIYF.

In this sample, this clonotype turned up a few times. The V and J genes are TRBV5-1 and TRBJ2-2, with D perhaps given as TRBD1 or TRBD2 (5 bases each). The CDR3 sequence is 15 residues long. In germline, CDR1 is SGHRS, CDR2 YFSETQ. Trimming pared 10 bases from V and 4 bases from J, leaving 20 bases between. The CDR3 reads CASKGGQGTTGELFF. The CDR3 region has the DNA TGCGCCTCCAAAGGAGGCCAGGGCACCACCGGGGAGCTGTTTTTT.

The V and J genes are TRBV20-1 and TRBJ2-1; no reliable D call. V gave up 5 bases and J gave up 4 bases, with 9 bases separating them. In germline, CDR1 is DFQATT, CDR2 SNEGSKA (reference sequence). The CDR3 spans 12 residues. The CDR3 nucleotides are TGCAGTGCTCTTAAGGAATACAATGAGCAGTTCTTC. This codes for CSALKEYNEQFF.

This clonotype occurred a few times. The chain uses TRBV27 and TRBJ2-7; D not resolved. The CDR3 is 12 amino acids. Per the germline V gene, CDR1 is MNHEY and CDR2 is SMNVEV (reference sequence). Trimming removed 3 bases from V and 7 bases from J, with 10 bases in between. Here the CDR3 DNA reads TGTGCCAGCAGTTTTCCTAGTGGGGAGCAGTACTTC. It codes for CASSFPSGEQYF.

This clonotype was picked up a small number of times. The V call is TRBV6-5, the J call TRBJ2-2; TRBD2 might be the D (5 bases). CDR1 and CDR2 from the germline V gene are MNHEY and SVGAGI. This CDR3 region has 13 residues. V lost 2 bases to trimming and J lost 8 bases, with 9 bases between them. Written as DNA, the CDR3 is TGTGCCAGCAGTTACGGAAGGAGGGGGGAGCTGTTTTTT. Protein: CASSYGRRGELFF.

This clonotype was seen more than once but under ten times. The chain joins TRBV9 to TRBJ1-4; the D gene is possibly TRBD1 (5 bases). Trimming took 0 bases from V and 5 from J, leaving 11 bases between them. Germline V lookup: CDR1 SGDLS, CDR2 YYNGEE. The CDR3 covers 15 residues. The CDR3 bases are TGTGCCAGCAGCGTAGAGGGGTCCCCGAATGAAAAACTGTTTTTT. Translation gives CASSVEGSPNEKLFF.

This clonotype appeared many times. V is TRBV7-9 and J is TRBJ1-1, with 7 bases matching TRBD1. From germline, CDR1 is SEHNR and CDR2 FQNEAQ (reference sequence). There are 14 residues in the CDR3. V lost 6 bases and J lost 1; bases outside the gene matches: 5. CDR3 loop: CASRRTGENTEAFF. In DNA, the CDR3 is TGTGCCAGCAGGAGGACAGGCGAGAACACTGAAGCTTTCTTT.

This clonotype has a handful of counts. This chain connects TRBV30 to TRBJ2-3; the match to TRBD1 covers 7 bases. CDR3 length: 14 amino acids. J gave up 2 bases and V 8 bases, and 10 bases lay outside the gene matches. Germline assignment: CDR1 GTSNPN and CDR2 SVGIG (reference sequence). The chain's CDR3 is CARWTGFVTDTQYF. CDR3 DNA: TGTGCCCGATGGACAGGCTTCGTCACAGATACGCAGTATTTT.

In its sample, this clonotype was seen a few times. V gene TRBV9 combines with J gene TRBJ2-7, with TRBD2 identical over 8 bases. With 0 bases clipped from V and 0 bases from J, the junction kept 5 bases outside the gene matches. CDR1 is SGDLS and CDR2 is YYNGEE in the germline V gene. The CDR3 totals 16 residues. The CDR3 loop reads CASSVDSGVSSYEQYF. The DNA for the CDR3 is TGTGCCAGCAGCGTAGATAGCGGGGTAAGCTCCTACGAGCAGTACTTC.

This clonotype showed up just a few times. The V call is TRBV7-2, the J call TRBJ1-1; no definite D call. The ends were cut back, 1 base at V and 4 bases at J, with 10 bases in the middle. Looked up from germline, CDR1 is SGHTA and CDR2 is FQGNSA. There are 14 residues in the CDR3. CDR3 bases: TGTGCCAGCAGCTTAGGTGGGGTTGTCACTGAAGCTTTCTTT. It translates to CASSLGGVVTEAFF. Filled out from reference TRBV7-2 and TRBJ1-1, the complete variable domain reads GAGVSQSPSNKVTEKGKDVELRCDPISGHTALYWYRQSLGQGLEFLIYFQGNSAPDKSGLPSDRFSAERTGGSVSTLTIQRTQQEDSAVYLCASSLGGVVTEAFFGQGTRLTVV.

This chain links TRBV21-1 with TRBJ1-2. TRBV21-1 is annotated as a pseudogene. There are 16 residues in the CDR3. The CDR3 nucleotides read TGTGCCAGCAGCTCAAGTTCGAGACATTTTTACTATGGCTACACCTTC. This gives the protein CASSSSSRHFYYGYTF.

This clonotype has only a few counts. The gene calls are TRBV3-1 and TRBJ2-5; maybe TRBD1 (6 bases). V gave up 5 bases and J gave up 2 bases, with 18 bases separating them. The germline gives CDR1 LGHDT, CDR2 YNNKEL (reference sequence). CDR3 size: 16 residues. CDR3 coding DNA: TGTGCCAGCAGCACTTCAACAGGGTTCGGGCAAGAGACCCAGTACTTC. This translates into CASSTSTGFGQETQYF.

This chain links TRBV2 with TRBJ1-2, with 7 bases aligning to TRBD1. The CDR3 has 14 residues. Per germline, CDR1 SNHLY and CDR2 FYNNEI. V lost 7 bases and J lost 2; bases outside the gene matches: 7. CDR3 loop: CASNVPGGNYGYTF. The CDR3 nucleotides are TGTGCCAGCAACGTCCCAGGGGGGAACTATGGCTACACCTTC.

The chain recombines TRBV10-3 with TRBJ2-5; TRBD2 aligns across 7 bases. The CDR3 has 12 residues. Germline V gene sequence: CDR1 ENHRY, CDR2 SYGVKD. Trimming at V came to 10 bases and at J to 5 bases, leaving 7 bases not matched to a gene. CDR3 sequence: CATSSGAETQYF. For the CDR3, the DNA is TGTGCCACCTCAAGCGGGGCGGAGACCCAGTACTTC.

This clonotype was detected ten times or more. V and J are TRBV6-5 and TRBJ2-5, with D possibly being TRBD1 (6 bases). The CDR3 length is 15 residues. Deletions cut 0 bases from V and 2 bases from J, with 10 bases between. Looked up from germline, CDR1 is MNHEY and CDR2 is SVGAGI. This CDR3 reads CASSYSGRGQETQYF. CDR3 sequence (DNA): TGTGCCAGCAGTTACTCGGGCAGGGGTCAAGAGACCCAGTACTTC.